This T cell receptor beta chain was identified during a study of identical twins. No donor was unhealthy or non-Caucasian. TCRdb independently ran MiXCR on the 5' RACE reads; one entry per CDR3 protein. The sample consists of hundreds of thousands of distinct CDR3 sequences, about 8.1% of them appearing once. These data are also associated with another study on yellow fever vaccine responses in identical twins.

The receptor was isolated from a woman aged 18-29 years in good health. The specimen sequenced was memory (CD45RO+) T cells sorted from blood.

DNA of the CDR3: TGCGCCAGCAGCCCGAATCAGTGGACCCAGGGAGAGACCCAGTACTTC. Protein sequence: CASSPNQWTQGETQYF. The V gene is TRBV5-1, the J gene TRBJ2-5, with D maybe TRBD1 (5 bases). Per germline, CDR1 SGHRS and CDR2 YFSETQ. V lost 4 bases to trimming and J lost 4 bases, with 20 bases between them. CDR3 length: 16 residues.